This is a list of T cell receptor beta chains from one sample in a study of radiotherapy plus CTLA-4 blockade in lung cancer. Generated by immunoSEQ multiplex PCR, the TCRdb table keeps only in-frame clones and is missing some. The data contain 45,000 or so clones, 73% of them singletons. The specimen was peripheral blood, collected from a patient treated with radiotherapy plus ipilimumab. The source of these receptors is a human donor with non-small cell lung cancer who had a complete response to radiotherapy plus ipilimumab. Each CDR3 is given with its conserved first and last residue. The D gene is left open where the match is weak. Only part of the rows carry a size: once, few, many, or a class if the clone is expanded.

D gene	clone size	V gene	CDR3 length	J gene	CDR3 protein	CDR3 DNA
.	.	TRBV18	13	TRBJ1-5	CASSPGGTQPQHF	TGTGCCAGCTCACCAGGGGGGACTCAGCCCCAGCATTTT
.	once	TRBV4-1	15	TRBJ2-7	CASSHPGKGHYEQYF	TGCGCCAGCAGCCATCCAGGGAAAGGGCACTACGAGCAGTACTTC
.	.	TRBV7-8	16	TRBJ2-1	CASSPGGDWTYNEQFF	TGTGCCAGCAGCCCAGGCGGGGACTGGACCTACAATGAGCAGTTCTTC
TRBD1	.	TRBV5-1	15	TRBJ2-7	CASSLATGLSYEQYF	TGCGCCAGCAGCTTGGCGACAGGGCTTTCCTACGAGCAGTACTTC
.	.	TRBV5-1	14	TRBJ2-1	CASSWGPVYNEQFF	TGCGCCAGCAGCTGGGGGCCGGTCTACAATGAGCAGTTCTTC
TRBD1	.	TRBV6-1	13	TRBJ1-6	CATNDRGNSPLHF	TGTGCCACCAACGACAGGGGGAATTCACCCCTCCACTTT
.	.	TRBV2	17	TRBJ1-2	CASSDQAWNGSSRGYTF	TGTGCCAGCAGTGACCAGGCGTGGAACGGCTCGAGTCGTGGCTACACCTTC
.	.	TRBV19	12	TRBJ1-2	CASSIGQYGYTF	TGTGCCAGTAGTATTGGACAGTATGGCTACACCTTC
TRBD1	.	TRBV5-1	14	TRBJ2-5	CASSTGQGRETQYF	TGCGCCAGCAGCACCGGACAGGGGCGGGAGACCCAGTACTTC
.	.	TRBV5-1	16	TRBJ2-7	CASSLVILPRDDEQYF	TGCGCCAGCAGCTTGGTGATACTACCCCGCGACGACGAGCAGTACTTC
.	.	TRBV5-1	17	TRBJ2-6	CASSLGSGVPGANVLTF	TGCGCCAGCAGCTTGGGGTCGGGGGTCCCTGGGGCCAACGTCCTGACTTTC
TRBD1	.	TRBV19	15	TRBJ1-5	CATTDRGISNQPQHF	TGTGCCACCACAGACAGGGGGATAAGCAATCAGCCCCAGCATTTT
.	.	TRBV6-1	16	TRBJ1-5	CASSEARTRSNQPQHF	TGTGCCAGCAGTGAAGCTCGAACTAGGAGCAATCAGCCCCAGCATTTT
TRBD1	.	TRBV6-6	15	TRBJ1-1	CASSRDRGLNTEAFF	TGTGCCAGCAGTCGGGACAGGGGGCTGAACACTGAAGCTTTCTTT
TRBD2	.	TRBV5-6	13	TRBJ2-3	CASSLWAGGPGYF	TGTGCCAGCAGCTTGTGGGCGGGGGGGCCCGGGTATTTT
TRBD2	.	TRBV14	18	TRBJ2-7	CASSQGRLFSGSSYEQYF	TGTGCCAGCAGCCAAGGTCGCCTTTTTAGCGGGAGTTCCTACGAGCAGTACTTC
TRBD1	.	TRBV5-1	15	TRBJ1-1	CASSLRTGPLTEAFF	TGCGCCAGCAGCTTGAGGACAGGCCCTCTGACTGAAGCTTTCTTT
.	.	TRBV7-9	13	TRBJ1-1	CASSPNSGTEAFF	TGTGCCAGCAGCCCCAATTCGGGGACTGAAGCTTTCTTT
TRBD1	.	TRBV25-1	15	TRBJ2-7	CASSDRDRRPYEQYF	TGTGCCAGCAGTGATCGGGACAGACGCCCCTACGAGCAGTACTTC
.	once	TRBV12-1	17	TRBJ1-4	CASSFGSCPGSNEKLFF	TGTGCCAGCAGCTTTGGTAGCTGTCCTGGGTCTAATGAAAAACTGTTTTTT
TRBD1	.	TRBV6-5	15	TRBJ2-4	CASSLQGAAKNIQYF	TGTGCCAGCAGCCTACAGGGGGCGGCCAAAAACATTCAGTACTTC
TRBD1	few	TRBV5-1	14	TRBJ1-1	CASSQGTGGTEAFF	TGCGCCAGCAGTCAGGGGACAGGGGGCACTGAAGCTTTCTTT
TRBD1	.	TRBV15	16	TRBJ2-7	CATSRDQGTGAYEQYF	TGTGCCACCAGCAGAGATCAAGGGACAGGGGCCTACGAGCAGTACTTC
.	few	TRBV5-1	14	TRBJ2-5	CASSLVAGPETQYF	TGCGCCAGCAGCTTGGTTGCAGGGCCGGAGACCCAGTACTTC
TRBD2	once	TRBV19	16	TRBJ2-2	CASSSRTSLGTGELFF	TGTGCCAGTAGCTCCCGGACTAGTTTGGGCACCGGGGAGCTGTTTTTT
.	.	TRBV7-2	12	TRBJ2-7	CASSPSTYEQYF	TGTGCCAGCAGCCCATCAACCTACGAGCAGTACTTC
.	.	TRBV7-6	13	TRBJ1-1	CASSLKGGAEAFF	TGTGCCAGCAGCTTAAAAGGGGGAGCTGAAGCTTTCTTT
.	.	TRBV19	15	TRBJ2-7	CASSISGTGIYEQYF	TGTGCCAGTAGTATTAGCGGAACGGGGATTTACGAGCAGTACTTC
TRBD1	.	TRBV10-1	15	TRBJ2-2	CASSVMGQGTGELFF	TGCGCCAGCAGTGTAATGGGACAGGGGACGGGGGAGCTGTTTTTT
TRBD2	.	TRBV4-1	16	TRBJ2-3	CASSHVGRALTDTQYF	TGCGCCAGCAGCCATGTGGGGAGGGCCCTCACAGATACGCAGTATTTT
TRBD2	.	TRBV9	14	TRBJ2-1	CASSVSGTNNEQFF	TGTGCCAGCAGCGTTTCTGGGACTAACAATGAGCAGTTCTTC
TRBD1	.	TRBV18	14	TRBJ2-7	CASSPRRQGYEQYF	TGTGCCAGCTCACCACGGCGACAGGGGTACGAGCAGTACTTC
TRBD2	.	TRBV2	15	TRBJ2-1	CASSFPGLAGKEQFF	TGTGCCAGCAGTTTCCCGGGACTAGCGGGGAAGGAGCAGTTCTTC
.	.	TRBV27	15	TRBJ2-7	CASSLSSDFSYEQYF	TGTGCCAGCAGTTTATCGAGCGATTTCTCCTACGAGCAGTACTTC
TRBD2	.	TRBV25-1	18	TRBJ2-3	CASRTPGLAGETTDTQYF	TGTGCCAGCAGAACTCCGGGACTAGCGGGCGAAACCACAGATACGCAGTATTTT
TRBD1	.	TRBV18	16	TRBJ2-7	CASSFLTGGTSYEQYF	TGTGCCAGCTCCTTTTTGACAGGGGGCACCTCCTACGAGCAGTACTTC
.	.	TRBV15	15	TRBJ1-1	CATSRDLGSGTEAFF	TGTGCCACCAGCAGAGATCTAGGCTCGGGCACTGAAGCTTTCTTT
TRBD1	.	TRBV6-1	18	TRBJ1-4	CASSEYATGGGWDEKLFF	TGTGCCAGCAGTGAATACGCCACAGGGGGCGGGTGGGATGAAAAACTGTTTTTT
TRBD1	.	TRBV19	13	TRBJ1-2	CASRRQGNYGYTF	TGTGCCAGTAGGAGACAGGGGAACTATGGCTACACCTTC
.	.	TRBV29-1	14	TRBJ1-2	CSGGQGTRGYGYTF	TGCAGCGGAGGTCAGGGTACGAGGGGGTATGGCTACACCTTC
.	.	TRBV2	14	TRBJ1-1	CASSERQMNTEAFF	TGTGCCAGCAGTGAACGACAGATGAACACTGAAGCTTTCTTT
TRBD2	.	TRBV12-5	15	TRBJ2-5	CASAPGGRGIETQYF	TGTGCTAGTGCCCCGGGTGGGCGGGGGATAGAGACCCAGTACTTC
TRBD1	.	TRBV5-1	14	TRBJ2-3	CASREGQSTDTQYF	TGCGCCAGCAGAGAGGGACAGAGCACAGATACGCAGTATTTT
.	.	TRBV5-1	14	TRBJ2-7	CASSSTGTTYEQYF	TGCGCCAGCAGCTCTACAGGGACAACCTACGAGCAGTACTTC
TRBD2	.	TRBV5-1	16	TRBJ2-5	CASSAGTSGAQETQYF	TGCGCCAGCAGCGCCGGGACTAGCGGGGCCCAAGAGACCCAGTACTTC